A single sample gave rise to the 15 T cell receptor beta chains below, sequenced in a study of control samples from healthy donors and cancer patients. Here immunoSEQ multiplex PCR was the method, and the copy in TCRdb shows in-frame clones only, minus some. The sample records 150,000 to 200,000 clones, over 85% being singletons. Sequencing was performed on blood. The receptors derive from a man aged 25-45 years in good health.

The chain is built from TRBV28 and TRBJ2-3; a possible D gene is TRBD2 (7 bases). Per germline, CDR1 MDHEN and CDR2 SYDVKM. The ends were cut back, 7 bases at V and 2 bases at J, with 13 bases in the middle. This CDR3 has 14 residues. The CDR3 region is CASIGGGYTDTQYF. As DNA, the CDR3 is TGTGCCAGCATTGGCGGGGGCTACACAGATACGCAGTATTTT.

The chain combines TRBV7-8 with TRBJ1-3; D not resolved. Germline CDR1 is SGHVS and CDR2 is FQNEAQ. The CDR3 sequence is 15 residues long. V was pared by 4 bases and J by 2 bases, with 12 bases between. The DNA for the CDR3 is TGTGCCAGCAGCTGGAGTTCGCTCCCTGGAAACACCATATATTTT. It codes for CASSWSSLPGNTIYF.

The genes are TRBV4-1 and TRBJ2-7; 10 bases agree with TRBD1. The CDR3 runs 15 residues. Looked up from germline, CDR1 is MGHRA and CDR2 is YSYEKL. V shed 3 bases, J shed 6 bases, and the junction held 8 bases outside the gene matches. The CDR3 bases are TGCGCCAGCAGCCAGGCCGGGACAGGGGTGGGCGAGCAGTACTTC. As protein: CASSQAGTGVGEQYF.

This chain links TRBV29-1 with TRBJ2-5; D not certain. CDR3 length equals 12 residues. Trimming left V 4 bases short and J 9 bases short, with 15 bases between. Germline V CDR1 and CDR2: SQVTM, ANQGSEA. In nucleotides, the CDR3 is TGCAGCGTTGTTGGCGGAACCGAGGCCCAGTACTTC. It specifies CSVVGGTEAQYF. Supplemented by reference TRBV29-1 and TRBJ2-5, the full variable domain reads SAVISQKPSRDICQRGTSLTIQCQVDSQVTMMFWYRQQPGQSLTLIATANQGSEATYESGFVIDKFPISRPNLTFSTLTVSNMSPEDSSIYLCSVVGGTEAQYFGPGTRLLVL.

The rearrangement links TRBV28 to TRBJ2-5; D perhaps matches TRBD1 (6 bases). The CDR3 sequence is 16 residues long. Trimming took off 5 bases at V and 2 bases at J, with 18 bases between the two ends. Germline CDR1 reads MDHEN; CDR2 reads SYDVKM. The CDR3 reads CASSRDNYRNQETQYF. In DNA form, the CDR3 reads TGTGCCAGCAGTAGGGACAACTACAGAAATCAAGAGACCCAGTACTTC.

The J gene is TRBJ2-1, the V gene TRBV18; D tentatively reads TRBD1 or TRBD2 (6 bases each). Trimming shortened V by 0 bases and J by 5 bases, and 14 bases separated the two germline ends. The CDR3 has 16 residues. The germline gives CDR1 KGHSH, CDR2 LQKENI. CDR3 residues: CASSPPRGGINNEQFF. The CDR3 coding sequence is TGTGCCAGCTCACCACCCAGGGGCGGGATCAACAATGAGCAGTTCTTC.

The J gene is TRBJ1-5, the V gene TRBV7-8; D remains unclear. This CDR3 has 14 residues. V lost 4 bases and J lost 1, with 8 bases in between. Germline V gene lookup returns CDR1 SGHVS and CDR2 FQNEAQ. This chain's CDR3 is CASSSGRSNQPQHF. CDR3 sequence (DNA): TGTGCCAGCAGCTCGGGAAGGAGCAATCAGCCCCAGCATTTT.

This clone was recorded once. The same CDR3 can be traced to other DNA sequences in this sample. The DNA for the CDR3 is TGTGCCAGCAGTGAAGAGGGGGGTTCCTATAATTCACCCCTCCACTTT. This encodes CASSEEGGSYNSPLHF. The chain carries TRBV2 and TRBJ1-6; a weak D match, TRBD1 (6 bases). Germline V gene data show CDR1 as SNHLY and CDR2 as FYNNEI. This CDR3 is built from 16 residues. Trimming pared 1 base from V and 1 base from J, leaving 8 bases between. The entire variable domain, with the rest obtained from reference TRBV2 and TRBJ1-6, is as follows: EPEVTQTPSHQVTQMGQEVILRCVPISNHLYFYWYRQILGQKVEFLVSFYNNEISEKSEIFDDQFSVERPDGSNFTLKIRSTKLEDSAMYFCASSEEGGSYNSPLHFGNGTRLTVT.

The chain uses TRBV18 and TRBJ2-3, with 8 bases lining up with TRBD2. The trim removed 2 bases at V and 0 bases at J, leaving 7 bases unmatched. Germline CDR1 is KGHSH and CDR2 is LQKENI. The length of the CDR3 is 17 residues. CDR3 in amino acids: CASSPNSGDSSTDTQYF. For the CDR3, the DNA is TGTGCCAGCTCACCAAATAGCGGGGACTCTAGCACAGATACGCAGTATTTT.

The chain couples TRBV3-1 (or the pseudogene TRBV3-2) to TRBJ1-6; D may be TRBD1 (5 bases). The CDR3 has 14 amino acids. Trimming removed 6 bases at V and 9 bases at J, with 15 bases between. Germline V gene data show CDR1 as LGHDT and CDR2 as YNNKEL (reference sequence). As DNA, the CDR3 is TGTGCCAGCAGGCCGGGCCCAGGGAGTTCACCCCTCCACTTT. Translation: CASRPGPGSSPLHF.

The chain carries TRBV5-4 and TRBJ2-1; 11 bases agree with TRBD1. The V and J ends lost 5 bases and 8 bases, in that order; junction bases with no gene match: 9. This CDR3 region has 15 residues. Germline V lookup: CDR1 SGHNT, CDR2 YYREEE (reference sequence). The CDR3 is CASSSPGQGVDEQFF. DNA of the CDR3: TGTGCCAGCAGTTCCCCGGGACAGGGGGTTGATGAGCAGTTCTTC.

The V and J genes are TRBV28 and TRBJ1-3, with 10 positions matching TRBD1. The CDR3 is 16 residues long. V lost 6 bases and J lost 2; bases outside the gene matches: 7. Germline CDR1 MDHEN, CDR2 SYDVKM. CDR3 sequence: CASRTSGTGAGNTIYF. The CDR3 nucleotides are TGTGCCAGCAGAACCTCCGGGACAGGGGCTGGAAACACCATATATTTT.

The chain combines TRBV14 with TRBJ2-2, with 12 bases identical to TRBD2. The CDR3 totals 19 residues. CDR1 is SGHDN, CDR2 FVKESK, per germline. V was clipped by 1 base and J by 3 bases; unmatched bases: 9. The CDR3 region is CASSQALAGGSWYTGELFF. DNA for the CDR3: TGTGCCAGCAGCCAAGCACTAGCGGGAGGATCATGGTACACCGGGGAGCTGTTTTTT.

This clone appeared once. V is TRBV18 and J is TRBJ2-1; 13 nucleotides align to TRBD2. The CDR3 length is 15 residues. Germline-derived CDR1 and CDR2 are KGHSH and LQKENI. V shed 6 bases and J 4 bases; nucleotides not matched to a gene: 3. CDR3 sequence (DNA): TGTGCCAGCTCTATGACTAGCGGGGGGTACAATGAGCAGTTCTTC. This sequence encodes CASSMTSGGYNEQFF. Combining the CDR3 with reference TRBV18 and TRBJ2-1 gives the whole variable domain NAGVMQNPRHLVRRRGQEARLRCSPMKGHSHVYWYRQLPEEGLKFMVYLQKENIIDESGMPKERFSAEFPKEGPSILRIQQVVRGDSAAYFCASSMTSGGYNEQFFGPGTRLTVL.

Written as DNA, the CDR3 is TGTGCCAGCAGTTACTCTGGGACTGTCACAGATACGCAGTATTTT. This translates into CASSYSGTVTDTQYF. The chain joins TRBV6-5 to TRBJ2-3; D is perhaps TRBD2 (6 bases). Looked up from germline, CDR1 is MNHEY and CDR2 is SVGAGI. The CDR3 extends over 15 amino acids. Between the trimmed V and J ends, which lost 0 bases and 2 bases, there was a span of 9 bases.